This TCR beta chain was profiled in a study of blood T cell repertoires in COVID-19. The wider study: The study drew acute and convalescent COVID-19 samples from the United States, Italy and Spain. T cells, B-cell-depleted T cells, or PBMCs provided the cDNA or gDNA that served as material.

The count of this clone is one. This may be a read error: a much more frequent sequence differs by one nucleotide. In the authors' methods: Estimation of nucleated cell counts was performed using reference gene primer amplification. TCRdb's table, derived via immunoSEQ multiplex PCR, lists solely in-frame clones and lacks some. That table is the source of V, J and clone size, and D and trimming were worked out from the DNA. In the table there are 100,000 to 120,000 clones, about three quarters of which are singletons. Trimming cost V 1 base and J 4 bases, with 8 bases left between them. The germline V gene encodes CDR1 SGHNT and CDR2 YYREEE (reference sequence). The CDR3 runs 13 residues.

This clonotype was obtained from a woman between 35 and 50 years old with acute or convalescent COVID-19. This sequence joins TRBV5-4 and TRBJ1-2, with a weak D call TRBD1 (5 bases). Source material: peripheral blood. For the CDR3, the DNA is TGTGCCAGCAGCTTGTGGGGCGGCTATGGCTACACCTTC. Encoded protein: CASSLWGGYGYTF.